This T cell receptor beta chain was observed in a study of T-cell reconstitution after alpha-beta-depleted transplantation in children. Whole-study findings and limits: Newly produced T cells mostly provided counts and TCRbeta diversity after one year, as hyperexpanded clones declined. Reportedly, alpha-beta T cells present about two months post-transplant originated from several hundred expanded clones of graft origin.

Using unique molecular identifiers, the investigators prepared the TCRbeta library. Using its own MiXCR run on the PCR reads, TCRdb lists one record per CDR3 protein. The sample consists of around 490,000 distinct CDR3 sequences, about an eighth of them appearing once. About this clonotype itself: Its antigen remains unknown.

This specimen was PBMCs, mostly from graft donor cells, taken 180 days after TCRalphabeta/CD19-depleted stem cell transplant. This receptor was identified in a female patient between 2 and 15 years old who had a stem cell transplant for aplastic anemia, so the T cells may come from the graft donor.

The CDR3 region is CASSPWSNQPQHF. The CDR3 coding sequence is TGTGCCAGCAGCCCGTGGAGCAATCAGCCCCAGCATTTT. The chain joins TRBV28 to TRBJ1-5; D unclear. This CDR3 contains 13 residues. V gave up 6 bases and J gave up 1 base, with 7 bases separating them. Looked up from germline, CDR1 is MDHEN and CDR2 is SYDVKM.